This T cell receptor (beta chain) was obtained from a study of identical twins (dated by TCRdb to the mid-2010s). Broadly, across the study: TCR alpha and beta repertoires from monozygotic twins, unrelated adults of various ages and cord blood were deep-sequenced to test whether fetal clonotypes persist. To rule out contamination, the twin experiments were replicated at different times with different library preparation protocols.

A remark on this clonotype: Its specific antigen is unknown. It has no much larger one-base neighbor in the sample; base qualities were not kept.

The library was made by 5' RACE. The sample was run on an Illumina HiSeq 2000. A universal primer binding site was introduced by template switching, and a unique molecular identifier was present in the final cDNA, enabling accurate counting of TCR cDNA molecules. First-strand cDNA for TCR alpha and beta chains was synthesized from specific primers in the conserved constant-segment region. To control for contamination, every cDNA library was double barcoded, receiving both a SMART-Mk sample barcode and Illumina barcodes. TruSeq adapter sequences and Illumina sample barcodes were added in two successive PCR steps. Sequencing of the TCR alpha and beta cDNA libraries was done on the Illumina HiSeq platform using custom primers. Concerning the study's data processing: MiGEC processed the raw reads to extract unique molecular identifiers, while MiXCR was used to determine the CDR3 positions. For each individual, recombination models were inferred using an EM algorithm with the repgenHMM and IGoR tools. The analysis of shared clonotypes was done with the tcR package in R, with sharing normalized by the product of cloneset sizes. To study raw recombination without the effects of thymic and clonal selection, out-of-frame nonproductive sequences were analyzed. The public reads were quality trimmed at Q25 with fastp and then assembled into clones with MiXCR by TCRdb, keeping productive beta chains. A single entry per CDR3 protein holds the most common genes and DNA from its merged rows. For this entry, the V and J calls and clone size follow TCRdb and not the study's own pipeline. Within this sample are under 1 million distinct CDR3 sequences, with roughly an eighth of them counted one time only. Around 1.5% of the sample goes to the ten largest clones.

Study-level results and caveats: Recombination models systematically underestimated out-of-frame TCR alpha sharing in monozygotic twins but agreed with sharing between unrelated individuals. Because the same donors could not be followed over many years, the conclusions depended on cross-sectional statistical analysis. Excess twin sharing in beta out-of-frame sequences was weaker because fewer shared sequences lowered the signal-to-noise ratio. Fewer insertions were carried by abundant cord blood beta clonotypes, a similar but weaker trend appeared in young adult naive repertoires, and no such trend appeared in memory repertoires. Compared with coincidental sharing between unrelated individuals, out-of-frame TCR alpha sequences shared between twins had an excess of sequences with low generation probability. Zero-insertion analyses could be partly confounded by invariant T cells such as MAIT and iNKT, although diverse VJ usage argued against such confounding for most clonotypes.

Its CDR3 holds 16 amino acids, cysteine through phenylalanine. Just CDR3 DNA is preserved here, 48 bases in frame from base 1. From V the trimming removes 4 bases and from J it removes 4 bases, while the gene matches leave 9 bases of the junction unaccounted for. CDR1 and CDR2 are drawn from the germline V gene: KGHDR, SFDVKD. Every donor was a healthy Caucasian. Three pairs of female monozygotic twins, all aged about 18 to 30 years, were included in the twin cohort. RNA for TCR libraries was isolated from peripheral blood mononuclear cells. This same sample was also taken into another study, of yellow fever vaccine responses in identical twins. The second paper further reports: According to the authors, in identical twins the way T cells responded to vaccination appeared partly convergent and partly personalized. The study precisely tracked vaccine-responding T cell clones in identical twins.

In this chain, TRBV24-1 is recombined with TRBJ2-1, with 7 bases aligning to TRBD1. Sequenced input: PBMCs. The sequence was obtained from a woman in her late teens or twenties in good health. The CDR3 region reads CATSDPGQTTYNEQFF. At the DNA level, the sequence is TGTGCCACCAGTGACCCGGGACAGACCACTTACAATGAGCAGTTCTTC.